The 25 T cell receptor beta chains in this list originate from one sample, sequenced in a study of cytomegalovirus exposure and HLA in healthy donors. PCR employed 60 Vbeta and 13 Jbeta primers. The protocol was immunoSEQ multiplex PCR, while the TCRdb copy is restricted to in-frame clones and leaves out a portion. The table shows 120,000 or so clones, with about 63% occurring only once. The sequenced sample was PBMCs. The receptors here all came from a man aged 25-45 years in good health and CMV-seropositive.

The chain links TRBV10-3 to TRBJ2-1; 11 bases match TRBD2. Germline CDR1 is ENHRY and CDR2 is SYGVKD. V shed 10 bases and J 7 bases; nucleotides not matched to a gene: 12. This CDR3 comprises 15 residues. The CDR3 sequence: CATSSISGRANEQFF. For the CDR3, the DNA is TGTGCCACCTCTTCAATTAGCGGGAGGGCAAATGAGCAGTTCTTC.

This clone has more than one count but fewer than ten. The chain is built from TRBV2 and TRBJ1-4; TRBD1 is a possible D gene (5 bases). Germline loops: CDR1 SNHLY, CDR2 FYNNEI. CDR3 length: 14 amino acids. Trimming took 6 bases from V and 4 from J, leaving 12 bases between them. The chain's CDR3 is CASSGGTGNEKLFF. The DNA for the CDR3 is TGTGCCAGCAGCGGCGGGACGGGTAATGAAAAACTGTTTTTT.

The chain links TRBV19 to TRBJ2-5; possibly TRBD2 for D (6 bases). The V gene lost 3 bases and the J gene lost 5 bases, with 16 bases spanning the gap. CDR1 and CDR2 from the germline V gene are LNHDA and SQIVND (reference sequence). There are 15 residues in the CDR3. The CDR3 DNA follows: TGTGCCAGTAGTATGGCGGGACTCAATCTGGAGACCCAGTACTTC. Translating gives CASSMAGLNLETQYF. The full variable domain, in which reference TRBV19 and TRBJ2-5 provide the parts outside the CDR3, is DGGITQSPKYLFRKEGQNVTLSCEQNLNHDAMYWYRQDPGQGLRLIYYSQIVNDFQKGDIAEGYSVSREKKESFPLTVTSAQKNPTAFYLCASSMAGLNLETQYFGPGTRLLVL.

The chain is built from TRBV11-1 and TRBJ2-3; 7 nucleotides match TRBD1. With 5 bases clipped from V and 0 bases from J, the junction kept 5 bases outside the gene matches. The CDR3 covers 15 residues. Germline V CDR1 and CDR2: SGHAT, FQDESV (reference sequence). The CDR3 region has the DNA TGTGCCAGCAGCATGGGACAGCCTAGCACAGATACGCAGTATTTT. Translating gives CASSMGQPSTDTQYF.

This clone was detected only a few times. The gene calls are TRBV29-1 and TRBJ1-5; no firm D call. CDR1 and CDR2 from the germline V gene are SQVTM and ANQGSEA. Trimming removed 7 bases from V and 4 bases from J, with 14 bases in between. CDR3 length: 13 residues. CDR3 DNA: TGCAGCGCTGGAGTCGCCGGGAATCAGCCCCAGCATTTT. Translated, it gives CSAGVAGNQPQHF. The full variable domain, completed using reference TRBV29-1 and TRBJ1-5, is SAVISQKPSRDICQRGTSLTIQCQVDSQVTMMFWYRQQPGQSLTLIATANQGSEATYESGFVIDKFPISRPNLTFSTLTVSNMSPEDSSIYLCSAGVAGNQPQHFGDGTRLSIL.

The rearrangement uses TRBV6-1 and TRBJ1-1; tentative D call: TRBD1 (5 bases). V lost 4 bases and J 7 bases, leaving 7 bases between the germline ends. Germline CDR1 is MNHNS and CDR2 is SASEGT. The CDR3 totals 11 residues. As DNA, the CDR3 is TGTGCCAGCAGTGTTGACAGTGAAGCTTTCTTT. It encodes CASSVDSEAFF.

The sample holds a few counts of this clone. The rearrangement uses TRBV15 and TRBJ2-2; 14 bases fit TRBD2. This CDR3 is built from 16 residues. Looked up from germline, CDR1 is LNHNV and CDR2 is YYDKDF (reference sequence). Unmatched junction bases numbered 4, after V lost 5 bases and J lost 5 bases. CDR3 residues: CATSGGTSGSTGELFF. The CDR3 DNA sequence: TGTGCCACCAGCGGTGGGACTAGCGGGAGTACCGGGGAGCTGTTTTTT. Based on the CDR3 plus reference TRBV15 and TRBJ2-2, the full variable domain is DAMVIQNPRYQVTQFGKPVTLSCSQTLNHNVMYWYQQKSSQAPKLLFHYYDKDFNNEADTPDNFQSRRPNTSFCFLDIRSPGLGDTAMYLCATSGGTSGSTGELFFGEGSRLTVL.

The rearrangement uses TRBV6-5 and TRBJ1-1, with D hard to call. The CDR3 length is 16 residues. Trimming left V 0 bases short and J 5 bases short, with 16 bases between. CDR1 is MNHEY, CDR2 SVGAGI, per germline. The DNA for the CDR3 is TGTGCCAGCAGTTACTCGGTTGTCCGGGGTTTGACTGAAGCTTTCTTT. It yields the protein CASSYSVVRGLTEAFF.

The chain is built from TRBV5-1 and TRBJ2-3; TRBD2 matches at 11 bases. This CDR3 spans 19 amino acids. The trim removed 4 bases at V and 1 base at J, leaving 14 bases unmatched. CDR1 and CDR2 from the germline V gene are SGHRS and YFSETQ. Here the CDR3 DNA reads TGCGCCAGCAGCGTATCTCTAGCGGGAGGTCGGAAAGGCACAGATACGCAGTATTTT. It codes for CASSVSLAGGRKGTDTQYF.

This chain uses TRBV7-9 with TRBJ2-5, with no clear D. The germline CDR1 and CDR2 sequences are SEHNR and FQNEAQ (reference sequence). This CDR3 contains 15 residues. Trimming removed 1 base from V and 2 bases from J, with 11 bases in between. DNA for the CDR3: TGTGCCAGCAGCTTAGGTGGCAGGCGACAAGAGACCCAGTACTTC. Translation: CASSLGGRRQETQYF.

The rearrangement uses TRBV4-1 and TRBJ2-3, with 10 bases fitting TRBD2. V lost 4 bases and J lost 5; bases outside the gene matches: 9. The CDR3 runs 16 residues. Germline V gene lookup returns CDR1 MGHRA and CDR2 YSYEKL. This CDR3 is CASSREPGLAIDTQYF. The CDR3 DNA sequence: TGCGCCAGCAGCCGCGAACCGGGACTAGCGATAGATACGCAGTATTTT.

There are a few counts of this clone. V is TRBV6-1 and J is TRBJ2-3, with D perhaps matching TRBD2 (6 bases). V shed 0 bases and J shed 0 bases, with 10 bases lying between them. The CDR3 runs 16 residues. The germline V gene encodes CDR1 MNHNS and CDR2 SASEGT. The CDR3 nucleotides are TGTGCCAGCAGTGAAGCTCCTAGCGTGAGCACAGATACGCAGTATTTT. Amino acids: CASSEAPSVSTDTQYF.

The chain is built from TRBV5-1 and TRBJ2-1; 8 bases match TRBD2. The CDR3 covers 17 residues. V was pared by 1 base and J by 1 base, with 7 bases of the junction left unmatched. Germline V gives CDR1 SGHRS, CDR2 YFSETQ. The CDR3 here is CASSLLQREMSYNEQFF. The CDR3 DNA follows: TGCGCCAGCAGCTTGTTACAGCGGGAGATGTCCTACAATGAGCAGTTCTTC.

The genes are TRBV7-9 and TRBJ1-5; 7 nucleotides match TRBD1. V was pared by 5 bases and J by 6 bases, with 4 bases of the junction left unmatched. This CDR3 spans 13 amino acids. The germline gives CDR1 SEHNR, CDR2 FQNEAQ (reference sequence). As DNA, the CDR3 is TGTGCCAGCAGCCCAGGGGGGACTCAGCCCCAGCATTTT. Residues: CASSPGGTQPQHF.

In nucleotides, the CDR3 is TGTGCCAGCAGCAAGAACGGAGGACTAGCGGGAATCCAGACCCAGTACTTC. The encoded protein is CASSKNGGLAGIQTQYF. This rearrangement joins TRBV27 to TRBJ2-5, with TRBD2 identical over 12 bases. V trimming: 6 bases; J trimming: 6 bases; junction bases outside the gene matches: 14. The CDR3 has 17 residues. Germline CDR1 reads MNHEY; CDR2 reads SMNVEV (reference sequence).

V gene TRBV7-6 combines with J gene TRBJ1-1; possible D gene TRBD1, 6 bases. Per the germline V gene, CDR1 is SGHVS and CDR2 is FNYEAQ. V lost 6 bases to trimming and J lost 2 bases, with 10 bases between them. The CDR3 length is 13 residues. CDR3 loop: CASRQDSNTEAFF. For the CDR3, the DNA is TGTGCCAGCAGGCAGGACAGCAACACTGAAGCTTTCTTT.

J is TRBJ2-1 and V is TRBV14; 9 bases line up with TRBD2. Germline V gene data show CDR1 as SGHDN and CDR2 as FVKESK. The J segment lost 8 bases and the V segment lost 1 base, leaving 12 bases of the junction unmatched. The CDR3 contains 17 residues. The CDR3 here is CASSQVRWAGGNDEQFF. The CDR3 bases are TGTGCCAGCAGCCAAGTTAGGTGGGCGGGAGGGAATGATGAGCAGTTCTTC. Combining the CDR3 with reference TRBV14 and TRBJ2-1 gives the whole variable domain EAGVTQFPSHSVIEKGQTVTLRCDPISGHDNLYWYRRVMGKEIKFLLHFVKESKQDESGMPNNRFLAERTGGTYSTLKVQPAELEDSGVYFCASSQVRWAGGNDEQFFGPGTRLTVL.

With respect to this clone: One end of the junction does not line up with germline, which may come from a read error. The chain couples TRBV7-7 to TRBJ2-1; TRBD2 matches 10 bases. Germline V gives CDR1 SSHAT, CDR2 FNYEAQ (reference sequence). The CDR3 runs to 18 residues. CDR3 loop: CASSVSLYTSGTVSEQFF. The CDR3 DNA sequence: TGTGCTAGCAGCGTGTCCTTATATACTAGCGGGACGGTGAGTGAGCAGTTCTTC. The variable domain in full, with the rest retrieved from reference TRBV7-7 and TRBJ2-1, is GAGVSQSPRYKVTKRGQDVTLRCDPISSHATLYWYQQALGQGPEFLTYFNYEAQPDKSGLPSDRFSAERPEGSISTLTIQRTEQRDSAMYRCASSVSLYTSGTVSEQFFGPGTRLTVL.

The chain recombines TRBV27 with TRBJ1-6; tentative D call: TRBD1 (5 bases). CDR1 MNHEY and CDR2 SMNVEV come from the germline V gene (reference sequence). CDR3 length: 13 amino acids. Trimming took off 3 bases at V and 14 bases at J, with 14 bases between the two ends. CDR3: CASSLVRGRALHF. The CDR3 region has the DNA TGTGCCAGCAGTTTGGTGCGGGGGAGGGCCCTCCACTTT.

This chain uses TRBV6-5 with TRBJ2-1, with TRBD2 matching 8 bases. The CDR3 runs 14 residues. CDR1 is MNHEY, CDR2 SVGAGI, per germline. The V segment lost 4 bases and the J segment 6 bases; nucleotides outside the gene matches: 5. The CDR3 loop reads CASSCRGGSNEQFF. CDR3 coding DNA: TGTGCCAGCAGTTGCCGGGGGGGTAGCAATGAGCAGTTCTTC.

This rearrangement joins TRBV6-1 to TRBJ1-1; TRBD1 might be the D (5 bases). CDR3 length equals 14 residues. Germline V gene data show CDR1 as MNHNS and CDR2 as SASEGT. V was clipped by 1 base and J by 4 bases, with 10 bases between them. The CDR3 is CASSEGWGGTEAFF. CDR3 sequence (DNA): TGTGCCAGCAGTGAAGGGTGGGGGGGCACTGAAGCTTTCTTT.

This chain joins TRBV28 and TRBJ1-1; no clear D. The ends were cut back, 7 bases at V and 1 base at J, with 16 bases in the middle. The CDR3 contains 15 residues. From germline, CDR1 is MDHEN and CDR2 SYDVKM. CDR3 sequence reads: CASTSGGQQNTEAFF. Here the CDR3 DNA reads TGTGCCAGCACCTCCGGCGGGCAGCAGAACACTGAAGCTTTCTTT.

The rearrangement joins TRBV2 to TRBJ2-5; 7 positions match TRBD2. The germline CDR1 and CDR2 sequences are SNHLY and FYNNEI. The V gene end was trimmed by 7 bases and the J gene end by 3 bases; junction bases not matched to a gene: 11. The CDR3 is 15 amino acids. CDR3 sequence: CASKRVGRREETQYF. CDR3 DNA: TGTGCCAGCAAGCGGGTCGGGAGGAGGGAAGAGACCCAGTACTTC.

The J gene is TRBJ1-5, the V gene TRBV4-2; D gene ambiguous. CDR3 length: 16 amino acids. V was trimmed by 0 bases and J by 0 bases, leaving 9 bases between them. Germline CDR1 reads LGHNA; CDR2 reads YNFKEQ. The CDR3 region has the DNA TGTGCCAGCAGCCAAGAGCAGGCATATAGCAATCAGCCCCAGCATTTT. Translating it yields CASSQEQAYSNQPQHF.

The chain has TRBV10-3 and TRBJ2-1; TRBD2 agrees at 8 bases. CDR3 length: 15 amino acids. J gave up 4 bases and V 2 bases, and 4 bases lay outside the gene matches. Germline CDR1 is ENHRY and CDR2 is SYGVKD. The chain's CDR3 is CAISEREGSYNEQFF. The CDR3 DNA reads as TGTGCCATCAGTGAGCGGGAGGGTTCGTACAATGAGCAGTTCTTC.